This T cell receptor (beta chain) was sequenced in a study of OX40 agonist ivuxolimab in advanced cancers. Study-wide background: Patients assigned to dose escalation were diagnosed with hepatocellular carcinoma, melanoma, renal cell or head and neck cancer.

Clones were sequenced by immunoSEQ multiplex PCR, and TCRdb holds only the in-frame ones, with some missing. The table lists about 69,000 clones, roughly 89% of them singletons. Peripheral blood came from all dose cohorts at three timepoints. This sample comprised CD4+ or CD8+ T cells sorted from blood, obtained in a trial of the OX40 agonist ivuxolimab. The receptor's source is an adult with an advanced solid tumor such as melanoma, head and neck, liver or kidney cancer.

This CDR3 is CASSRTTDDGLYF. In DNA form, the CDR3 reads TGTGCCAGCAGCCGAACGACGGACGACGGGCTGTACTTC. This chain uses TRBV7-2 with TRBJ2-7; D gene uncertain. V gave up 5 bases and J gave up 12 bases, with 20 bases separating them. Per the germline V gene, CDR1 is SGHTA and CDR2 is FQGNSA. The CDR3 sequence is 13 residues long.